The present entry profiles one T cell receptor beta chain with its context. What it binds is not known. For the second PCR, which ran for about 7 to 12 cycles, a sample-barcoded 5' primer and a J-beta primer mix were used. One entry per CDR3 protein, called by TCRdb with MiXCR from the 5' RACE reads. Of about 780,000 distinct CDR3 sequences listed, less than 60% are singletons. The data originate from a study of blood T cells in healthy people across ages. CDR1 is SGDLS, CDR2 YYNGEE, per germline. V dropped 0 bases and J dropped 7; count of bases not matched to a gene: 13. The CDR3 is made up of 16 amino acids. General observations from the study: In older individuals, TCR beta diversity per million T cells was lower, falling roughly linearly with age. Estimated diversity, derived from one million T cells, was regarded as an underestimate.

Material for sequencing was blood. The clonotype originates from a man of 80 years or more in good health. The rearrangement joins TRBV9 to TRBJ2-7, with 7 bases fitting TRBD2. DNA for the CDR3: TGTGCCAGCAGCGTAGGACCCCCGGCTAGCGGCAGTGAGCAGTACTTC. This gives the protein CASSVGPPASGSEQYF. Using reference TRBV9 and TRBJ2-7 for the parts outside the CDR3, the full variable domain is DSGVTQTPKHLITATGQRVTLRCSPRSGDLSVYWYQQSLDQGLQFLIQYYNGEERAKGNILERFSAQQFPDLHSELNLSSLELGDSALYFCASSVGPPASGSEQYFGPGTRLTVT.